A selection of T cell receptor beta chains follows, all from one sample in a study of blood T cell repertoires in COVID-19. Assay: immunoSEQ multiplex PCR; the TCRdb copy retains only in-frame clones and omits some. Among 400,000 to 450,000 clones listed, 88% were seen once. Material: peripheral blood. These TCRs come from a woman aged 45-60 years with COVID-19, enrolled during active disease. The CDR3 runs from the conserved cysteine through the conserved F or W. The order of the fields is J gene, clone size, D gene, V gene, CDR3 DNA, CDR3 protein. The D gene is left open where the match is weak. The size field is filled for only some rows; it gives once, few, many or a size class.

>TRBJ2-3|-|TRBD2|TRBV27
TGTGCCAGCATGTTGATCTCGGGGGGGCCTGATGGGACAGATACGCAGTATTTT
CASMLISGGPDGTDTQYF
>TRBJ1-5|few|TRBD1|TRBV2
TGTGCCAGCAGTGAAAACAGGGGGACGATCAATCAGCCCCAGCATTTT
CASSENRGTINQPQHF
>TRBJ2-2|-|TRBD1|TRBV7-2
TGTGCCAGCAGCGTCAGGGGGCTAGGCACCGGGGAGCTGTTTTTT
CASSVRGLGTGELFF
>TRBJ2-1|-|TRBD2|TRBV11-2
TGTGCCAGCAGCTTACGGATCCTAGCGGGGGGGCCCTACAATGAGCAGTTCTTC
CASSLRILAGGPYNEQFF
>TRBJ2-1|-|TRBD2|TRBV5-1
TGCGCCAGCAGCTTTAGCGGGGGGGCCTCCTACAATGAGCAGTTCTTC
CASSFSGGASYNEQFF
>TRBJ2-5|-|TRBD2|TRBV11-3
TGTGCCAGCAGCTTGGTGCGGGGGGAGACCCAGTACTTC
CASSLVRGETQYF
>TRBJ2-1|-|TRBD2|TRBV3-1/TRBV3-2
TGTGCCAGTAGCGGGGGGGCCTACAATGAGCAGTTCTTC
CASSGGAYNEQFF
>TRBJ2-5|-|TRBD2|TRBV30
TGTGCCTGGAGCGCGGGGGGGACCCAGTACTTC
CAWSAGGTQYF
>TRBJ2-2|-|TRBD2|TRBV19
TGTGCCAGTAGCCCCCGGCGGCTAGCGGGGGGGAACACCGGGGAGCTGTTTTTT
CASSPRRLAGGNTGELFF
>TRBJ1-3|-|TRBD1|TRBV19
TGTGCCAGTAGTATTTCGGGACAGGAGCCTGGAAACACCATATATTTT
CASSISGQEPGNTIYF
>TRBJ2-7|-|TRBD2|TRBV5-4
TGTGCCAGCAGCTTTCCCAGCGGGGACGTCGAGCAGTACTTC
CASSFPSGDVEQYF
>TRBJ2-1|-|TRBD1|TRBV5-1
TGCGCCAGCAGCTTAACGTCCGGGACAGGGGACAATGAGCAGTTCTTC
CASSLTSGTGDNEQFF
>TRBJ1-3|-|-|TRBV28
TGTGCCAGCGCTGTTGGGGGGGTCTCTGGAAACACCATATATTTT
CASAVGGVSGNTIYF
>TRBJ1-1|once|-|TRBV15
TGTGCCACCAGCATCACAGCGGGGCAGGGTAGGACTGAAGCTTTCTTT
CATSITAGQGRTEAFF
>TRBJ1-1|once|TRBD1|TRBV27
TGTGCCAGCAGTCCCTGGACAGGACTGATGAACACTGAAGCTTTCTTT
CASSPWTGLMNTEAFF
>TRBJ2-5|once|TRBD2|TRBV5-4
TGTGCCAGCAGCTTGGTGGGGGGAGGGGAAGAGACCCAGTACTTC
CASSLVGGGEETQYF
>TRBJ1-5|few|-|TRBV12-3/TRBV12-4
TGTGCCAGCTCCGCCGTAGCTGGTCAGCCCCAGCATTTT
CASSAVAGQPQHF
>TRBJ1-1|-|TRBD1|TRBV5-1
TGCGCCAGCAGCACGTCGCCAGGGACAGGGAACACTGAAGCTTTCTTT
CASSTSPGTGNTEAFF
>TRBJ2-3|-|TRBD2|TRBV4-2
TGTGCCAGCAGCCAGAGCGGGACTAGCGGAGATACGCAGTATTTT
CASSQSGTSGDTQYF
>TRBJ1-2|-|TRBD1|TRBV19
TGTGCCAGTAGTGCAGGACAGGGGAACTATGGCTACACCTTC
CASSAGQGNYGYTF
>TRBJ2-2|-|-|TRBV10-3
TGTGCCACCTATTCGGACAGGGAGGGGACCGGGGAGCTGTTTTTT
CATYSDREGTGELFF
>TRBJ1-3|few|-|TRBV11-2
TGTGCCAGCAGCGCTAGCGCAGGGAGTTTCCTCGGAAACACCATATATTTT
CASSASAGSFLGNTIYF
>TRBJ1-1|once|-|TRBV29-1
TGCAGCGTTGGTCCGAGGAACACTGAAGCTTTCTTT
CSVGPRNTEAFF
>TRBJ2-3|-|-|TRBV12-3/TRBV12-4
TGTGCCAGCTCCCTGGAGGGAGCAGATACGCAGTATTTT
CASSLEGADTQYF
>TRBJ2-1|-|TRBD2|TRBV7-2
TGTGCCAGCAGCCCTTCAGGGACTAGCGGGGGGGCGAAGTTCTTC
CASSPSGTSGGAKFF
>TRBJ2-2|-|TRBD2|TRBV19
TGTGCCAGTACAAGGCTAGCGGGGGCGACCGGGGAGCTGTTTTTT
CASTRLAGATGELFF
>TRBJ1-5|once|-|TRBV12-1
TGTGCCAGCAGCCCTCAAGGTCGGGGATCGGATCAGCCCCAGCATTTT
CASSPQGRGSDQPQHF
>TRBJ2-1|-|TRBD1|TRBV7-2
TGTGCCAGCAGCCGGAGCAGGGGGCTTAACAATGAGCAGTTCTTC
CASSRSRGLNNEQFF
>TRBJ2-3|-|-|TRBV19
TGTGCCAGTAGTAGCGGGGGCAGCACAGATACGCAGTATTTT
CASSSGGSTDTQYF
>TRBJ1-4|-|-|TRBV20-1
TGCAGTGCCCCACATAATGAAAAACTGTTTTTT
CSAPHNEKLFF
>TRBJ1-3|-|-|TRBV7-2
TGTGCCAGCTCGCCTGTAGGGACATGGGCCTCTGGAAACACCATATATTTT
CASSPVGTWASGNTIYF
>TRBJ1-4|-|TRBD1|TRBV27
TGTGCCAGCAGTACCCGGGACAGGGGAACAACTAATGAAAAACTGTTTTTT
CASSTRDRGTTNEKLFF
>TRBJ1-3|once|-|TRBV4-2
TGTGCCAGCAGCCAAGATACGCAGGTTGGGAACACCATATATTTT
CASSQDTQVGNTIYF
>TRBJ1-5|-|-|TRBV10-3
TGTGCCATCAGTGAGTCGTTTCTGGCGGGTGATCAGCCCCAGCATTTT
CAISESFLAGDQPQHF
>TRBJ1-2|-|-|TRBV2
TGTGCCAGCAGGGCGAGGGTTGGTGGAGGCTACACCTTC
CASRARVGGGYTF
>TRBJ2-7|-|TRBD1|TRBV5-5
TGTGCCAGCAGCTTAGGGGGCGGCGAGCAGTACTTC
CASSLGGGEQYF
>TRBJ2-3|-|-|TRBV5-4
TGTGCCAGCAGCTTGGGAGGAGATACGCAGTATTTT
CASSLGGDTQYF
>TRBJ1-2|-|TRBD1|TRBV6-5
TGTGCCAGCAGCACTGGGACAGGGCGGGCCTTC
CASSTGTGRAF
>TRBJ2-4|once|TRBD1|TRBV15
TGTGCCACCAGCAGCGGGACAGTCCTGGACATTCAGTACTTC
CATSSGTVLDIQYF
>TRBJ2-7|-|TRBD2|TRBV3-1/TRBV3-2
TGTGCCAGCACCCGGGGAGGGACCTACGAGCAGTACTTC
CASTRGGTYEQYF
>TRBJ1-6|-|TRBD1|TRBV6-4
TGTGCCAGCAGTGCGGACAGGCTTAATTCACCCCTCCACTTT
CASSADRLNSPLHF
>TRBJ1-3|once|-|TRBV4-1
TGCGCCAGCAGCCAAGTCCTTGAGGCCTCTGGAAACACCATATATTTT
CASSQVLEASGNTIYF
>TRBJ2-7|-|TRBD1|TRBV5-4
TGTGCCAGCAGCCGGGACAGGTTCTACGAGCAGTACTTC
CASSRDRFYEQYF
>TRBJ1-2|-|-|TRBV29-1
TGCAGCGTTGAAGAGGCGGGGGACTATGGCTACACCTTC
CSVEEAGDYGYTF
>TRBJ2-5|-|TRBD2|TRBV5-1
TGCGCCAGCAGCTTGGTAGCGGGGGGCCGGGAGACCCAGTACTTC
CASSLVAGGRETQYF
>TRBJ2-5|-|TRBD1|TRBV7-2
TGTGCCAGCAGCGCCTACAGGGGCGGTGTGGAGACCCAGTACTTC
CASSAYRGGVETQYF
>TRBJ2-7|-|-|TRBV11-1
TGTGCCGTCAGGGGGGCCCCCTCCTACGAGCAGTACTTC
CAVRGAPSYEQYF
>TRBJ2-2|-|TRBD2|TRBV4-2
TGTGCCAGCAGCCAAGTGGGGACTAGCGGGGGGAACACCGGGGAGCTGTTTTTT
CASSQVGTSGGNTGELFF
>TRBJ1-2|-|TRBD1|TRBV5-1
TGCGCCAGCAGCTTCCGGGACAGGGCTACCGACTATGGCTACACCTTC
CASSFRDRATDYGYTF
>TRBJ2-3|-|-|TRBV27
TGTGCCAGCAGTCAGACGAGGGCAGATACGCAGTATTTT
CASSQTRADTQYF
>TRBJ1-4|-|TRBD1|TRBV6-1
TGTGCCAGCAGTGAACTAGGGACAGGGTATGAAAAACTGTTTTTT
CASSELGTGYEKLFF
>TRBJ1-2|-|TRBD1|TRBV2
TGTGCCAGCAGTGAGGACAGGAGCTATGGCTACACCTTC
CASSEDRSYGYTF
>TRBJ2-1|-|TRBD1|TRBV6-5
TGTGCCAGCAGGATAATCCCGACAGGGGGCCGGGAGCAGTTCTTC
CASRIIPTGGREQFF
>TRBJ1-2|-|TRBD1|TRBV11-2
TGTGCCAGCAGCTCGCCGGACAGGAGATCGTTTGGCTACACCTTC
CASSSPDRRSFGYTF
>TRBJ2-2|-|TRBD2|TRBV18
TGTGCCAGCTCACTTAGCGGGGGGCCCGACACCGGGGAGCTGTTTTTT
CASSLSGGPDTGELFF